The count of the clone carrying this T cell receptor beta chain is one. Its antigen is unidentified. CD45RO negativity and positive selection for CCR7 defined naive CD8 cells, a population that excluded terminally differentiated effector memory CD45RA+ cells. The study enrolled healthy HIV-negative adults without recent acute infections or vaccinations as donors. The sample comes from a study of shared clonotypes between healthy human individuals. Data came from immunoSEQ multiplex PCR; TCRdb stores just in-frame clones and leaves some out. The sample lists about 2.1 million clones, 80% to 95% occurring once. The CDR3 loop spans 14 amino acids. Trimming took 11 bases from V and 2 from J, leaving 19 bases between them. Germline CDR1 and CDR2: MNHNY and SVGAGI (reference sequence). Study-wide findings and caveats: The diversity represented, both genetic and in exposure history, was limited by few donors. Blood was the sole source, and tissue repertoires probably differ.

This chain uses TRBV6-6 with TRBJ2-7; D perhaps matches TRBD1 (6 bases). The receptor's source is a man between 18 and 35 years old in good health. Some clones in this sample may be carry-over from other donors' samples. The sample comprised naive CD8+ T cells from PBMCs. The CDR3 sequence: CAVLGGELTYEQYF. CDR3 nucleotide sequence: TGTGCCGTCCTAGGGGGTGAACTTACCTACGAGCAGTACTTC.